What follows describes a single T cell receptor beta chain. The antigen is unknown. The germline V gene encodes CDR1 SQVTM and CDR2 ANQGSEA. This CDR3 is built from 12 residues. Trimming took off 3 bases at V and 4 bases at J, with 9 bases between the two ends. Every TCR beta cDNA library bore unique molecular identifiers. Each batch of 1 to 10 million T cells produced 500,000 to 600,000 cDNA molecules. TCRdb reprocessed the PCR reads via MiXCR and lists one record per CDR3 protein. Of about 770,000 distinct CDR3 sequences in the sample, about 45% are singletons; the top ten hold just under 5%. The record originates from a study of post-analysis software for immune sequencing data. Findings and limits, study-wide: Among a few TRBV segments more frequent in patients than controls were TRBV5-6, TRBV5-1 and TRBV20-1. By F measure, strong co-clustering occurred among samples prepared in the same batch. Multiple sclerosis was associated with a significant reduction in normalized Chao1 diversity relative to controls.

This clonotype was obtained from a girl aged 5-17 years with multiple sclerosis. The chain uses TRBV29-1 and TRBJ1-2; no clear D. What was sequenced was blood. The CDR3 spells CSVEAGTYGYTF. As DNA, the CDR3 is TGCAGCGTTGAGGCAGGAACCTATGGCTACACCTTC.